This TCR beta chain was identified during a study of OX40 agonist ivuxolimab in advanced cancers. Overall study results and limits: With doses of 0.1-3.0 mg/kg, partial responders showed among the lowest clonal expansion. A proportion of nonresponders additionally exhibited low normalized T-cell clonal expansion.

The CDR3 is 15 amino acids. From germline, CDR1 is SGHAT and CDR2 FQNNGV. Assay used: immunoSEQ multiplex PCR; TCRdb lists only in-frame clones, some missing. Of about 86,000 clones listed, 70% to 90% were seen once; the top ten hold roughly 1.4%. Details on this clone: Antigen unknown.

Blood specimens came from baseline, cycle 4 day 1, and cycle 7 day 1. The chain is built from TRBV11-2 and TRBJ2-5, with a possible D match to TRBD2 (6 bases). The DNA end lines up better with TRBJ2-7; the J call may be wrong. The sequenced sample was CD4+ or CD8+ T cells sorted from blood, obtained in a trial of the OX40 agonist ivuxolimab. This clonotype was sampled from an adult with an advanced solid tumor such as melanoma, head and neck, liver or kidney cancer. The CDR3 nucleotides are TGTGCCAGCAGAAGCTTGGATAGCGGTTCCTACGAGCAGTACTTC. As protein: CASRSLDSGSYEQYF.